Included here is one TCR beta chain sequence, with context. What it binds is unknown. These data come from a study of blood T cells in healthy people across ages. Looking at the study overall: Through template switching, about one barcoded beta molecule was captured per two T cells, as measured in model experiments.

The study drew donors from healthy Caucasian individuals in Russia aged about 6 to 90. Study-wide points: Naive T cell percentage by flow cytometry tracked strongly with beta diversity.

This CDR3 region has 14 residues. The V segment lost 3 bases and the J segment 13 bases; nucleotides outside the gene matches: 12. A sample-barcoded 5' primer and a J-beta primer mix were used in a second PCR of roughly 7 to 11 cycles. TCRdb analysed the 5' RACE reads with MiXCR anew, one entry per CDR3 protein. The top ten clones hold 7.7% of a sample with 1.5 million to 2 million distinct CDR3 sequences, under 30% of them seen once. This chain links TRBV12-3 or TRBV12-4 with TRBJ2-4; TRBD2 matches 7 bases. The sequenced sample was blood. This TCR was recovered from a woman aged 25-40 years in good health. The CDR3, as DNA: TGTGCCAGCAGTTTGATGGGACTATACAATGAGCAGTACTTC. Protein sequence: CASSLMGLYNEQYF.